Sequencing of this T cell receptor (beta chain) was carried out in a study of T cells in Graves' hyperthyroidism and ophthalmopathy. Study-level background: Peripheral blood collection took place at initial diagnosis, before any treatment.

This clonotype appeared many times. From RNA transcripts, TCR beta CDR3 regions were amplified. HTBI primers were employed in a first-round RT-PCR of the TCR CDR3. TCRdb processed the multiplex PCR reads anew with MiXCR; each CDR3 protein has one entry. The sample comprises 300,000 to 350,000 distinct CDR3 sequences, about 15% of which are singletons, and around 24% rests with the top ten. CDR1 SGHTA and CDR2 FQGNSA come from the germline V gene. This CDR3 is 17 amino acids long. V lost 4 bases to trimming and J lost 3 bases, with 21 bases between them. This TCR came from a woman between 25 and 40 years old with Graves' hyperthyroidism. This rearrangement joins TRBV7-2 to TRBJ2-5, with D uncertain. Sequencing input: blood. DNA for the CDR3: TGTGCCAGCAGCTCCATAATGGGTTCGTTCGATAAAGAGACCCAGTACTTC. This sequence encodes CASSSIMGSFDKETQYF.